The clone carrying this TCR beta chain is a singleton in its sample. Its antigen is still unknown. Produced via immunoSEQ multiplex PCR; TCRdb's table is partial and in-frame only. The data hold 80,000 or so clones, with approximately 94% observed a single time. This record belongs to a study of brain T cells in children with intractable seizures. Whole-study findings and limits: Patients' HCMV serostatus was unknown; virus specificity rests on CDR3 similarity alone.

The sequenced cases were selected for having the highest brain T cell transcript signatures. Patients received at least one anti-epileptic drug before surgery. Germline V gene data show CDR1 as KGHSH and CDR2 as LQKENI. The ends were cut back, 0 bases at V and 4 bases at J, with 10 bases in the middle. The CDR3 sequence is 15 residues long. The receptor comes from a boy younger than two with tuberous sclerosis and intractable seizures. The genes are TRBV18 and TRBJ1-3, with D uncertain. Source: peripheral blood, taken at surgery. The CDR3 region has the DNA TGTGCCAGCTCACCACCGACACAAACGGGAAACACCATATATTTT. This encodes CASSPPTQTGNTIYF. The variable domain in full, with the rest retrieved from reference TRBV18 and TRBJ1-3, is NAGVMQNPRHLVRRRGQEARLRCSPMKGHSHVYWYRQLPEEGLKFMVYLQKENIIDESGMPKERFSAEFPKEGPSILRIQQVVRGDSAAYFCASSPPTQTGNTIYFGEGSWLTVV.